The next 26 T cell receptor beta chains were all read from a single sample in a study of cytomegalovirus exposure and HLA in healthy donors. Here immunoSEQ multiplex PCR was the method, and the copy in TCRdb shows in-frame clones only, minus some. The top ten clones hold 4.5% to 6% of a sample with some 240,000 clones, approximately 87% of them seen once. The sequenced sample consisted of PBMCs. The receptors were gathered from a woman younger than 35 in good health and CMV-seronegative.

The gene calls are TRBV5-1 and TRBJ1-3; 7 bases align to TRBD1. CDR1 and CDR2 from the germline V gene are SGHRS and YFSETQ. The CDR3 consists of 13 residues. With V trimmed by 7 bases and J by 0 bases, 1 base remained unmatched. CDR3 in DNA: TGCGCCAGCCGACAGGGCTCTGGAAACACCATATATTTT. Amino acid sequence: CASRQGSGNTIYF.

The V gene is TRBV5-1, the J gene TRBJ1-4; no clear D. Trimming cost V 0 bases and J 7 bases, with 10 bases left between them. The CDR3 runs 14 residues. Germline CDR1 is SGHRS and CDR2 is YFSETQ. DNA of the CDR3: TGCGCCAGCAGCTTGGGGACGGGCCTTGAAAAACTGTTTTTT. Translated, it gives CASSLGTGLEKLFF. Filled out from reference TRBV5-1 and TRBJ1-4, the complete variable domain reads KAGVTQTPRYLIKTRGQQVTLSCSPISGHRSVSWYQQTPGQGLQFLFEYFSETQRNKGNFPGRFSGRQFSNSRSEMNVSTLELGDSALYLCASSLGTGLEKLFFGSGTQLSVL.

The gene calls are TRBV28 and TRBJ2-1; 11 bases line up with TRBD2. J was trimmed by 4 bases and V by 6 bases; bases with no gene match: 5. Per germline, CDR1 MDHEN and CDR2 SYDVKM. The CDR3 loop spans 15 amino acids. CDR3 protein: CASSTTSGGYNEQFF. CDR3 DNA sequence: TGTGCCAGCAGCACAACTAGCGGGGGTTACAATGAGCAGTTCTTC.

This chain uses TRBV13 with TRBJ2-7, with D unclear. The CDR3 has 14 residues. Trimming pared 0 bases from V and 3 bases from J, leaving 9 bases between. CDR1 PRHDT and CDR2 FYEKMQ come from the germline V gene (reference sequence). The CDR3, as DNA: TGTGCCAGCAGCTTAGGCCCAGCAGTCTACGAGCAGTACTTC. The encoded protein is CASSLGPAVYEQYF.

As regards this clone: The sample has other DNA sequences that encode this CDR3 too. This sequence joins TRBV7-7 and TRBJ2-5, with D maybe TRBD1 (5 bases). Trimming took off 5 bases at V and 5 bases at J, with 12 bases between the two ends. The germline gives CDR1 SSHAT, CDR2 FNYEAQ (reference sequence). This CDR3 has 13 residues. The chain's CDR3 is CASSRDRQETQYF. Written as DNA, the CDR3 is TGTGCCAGCAGCCGCGATAGACAGGAGACCCAGTACTTC.

V is TRBV28 and J is TRBJ2-5; 9 nucleotides agree with TRBD1. The trim removed 5 bases at V and 0 bases at J, leaving 10 bases unmatched. Germline V gene data show CDR1 as MDHEN and CDR2 as SYDVKM. This CDR3 contains 17 residues. Here the CDR3 reads CASSPYRGTGYQETQYF. CDR3 sequence (DNA): TGTGCCAGCAGTCCATACCGAGGGACAGGGTACCAAGAGACCCAGTACTTC.

V gene TRBV28 combines with J gene TRBJ1-4; TRBD1 is a possible D gene (5 bases). CDR3 length: 15 amino acids. Deletions cut 3 bases from V and 0 bases from J, with 8 bases between. The V gene's germline CDR1 is MDHEN and CDR2 SYDVKM. The CDR3, as DNA: TGTGCCAGCAGTTTGGGGGATGCAACTAATGAAAAACTGTTTTTT. Translated, it gives CASSLGDATNEKLFF.

On this clone: Relative to the germline gene, one junction end is altered; a read error may explain this. This chain connects TRBV7-7 to TRBJ2-2, with D possibly being TRBD2 (5 bases). The CDR3 contains 14 residues. From germline, CDR1 is SSHAT and CDR2 FNYEAQ (reference sequence). The CDR3 DNA reads as TGTGCTAGCAGCTTAGCGAGGGCGCCGGGGGAGCTGTTTTTT. Translated: CASSLARAPGELFF. The full variable domain, completed using reference TRBV7-7 and TRBJ2-2, is GAGVSQSPRYKVTKRGQDVTLRCDPISSHATLYWYQQALGQGPEFLTYFNYEAQPDKSGLPSDRFSAERPEGSISTLTIQRTEQRDSAMYRCASSLARAPGELFFGEGSRLTVL.

CDR3 sequence reads: CASVAEASGNTIYF. The CDR3 coding sequence is TGTGCCAGCGTAGCAGAGGCCTCTGGAAACACCATATATTTT. The chain recombines TRBV2 with TRBJ1-3; no clear D gene. The CDR3 extends over 14 amino acids. V shed 8 bases and J shed 0 bases, with 11 bases lying between them. Germline CDR1 is SNHLY and CDR2 is FYNNEI.

The chain combines TRBV27 with TRBJ2-7; 7 bases agree with TRBD1. CDR1 and CDR2 from the germline V gene are MNHEY and SMNVEV (reference sequence). This CDR3 has 15 residues. The V and J ends lost 5 bases and 5 bases, in that order; junction bases with no gene match: 12. The CDR3 nucleotides read TGTGCCAGCAGTCCTTGGACAGGCCATTTCGACGAGCAGTACTTC. Its translation: CASSPWTGHFDEQYF.

The V gene is TRBV4-2, the J gene TRBJ2-5; 8 bases align to TRBD2. Per the germline V gene, CDR1 is LGHNA and CDR2 is YNFKEQ. The ends lost 7 bases at V and 5 bases at J; junction bases unmatched: 12. The CDR3 spans 15 residues. Written as DNA, the CDR3 is TGTGCCAGCACCCTGATGACTAGCGCGGGGGAGACCCAGTACTTC. This encodes CASTLMTSAGETQYF.

This clone was seen a single time. The chain carries TRBV28 and TRBJ2-7, with 8 bases fitting TRBD2. Trimming removed 2 bases from V and 1 base from J; junction bases left unmatched: 4. The CDR3 covers 15 residues. Germline V gene sequence: CDR1 MDHEN, CDR2 SYDVKM. DNA of the CDR3: TGTGCCAGCAGTTTAATGTCGGGGGGGTCCTACGAGCAGTACTTC. Encoded protein: CASSLMSGGSYEQYF.

The V and J genes are TRBV10-3 and TRBJ1-1; D gene unclear. CDR1 is ENHRY and CDR2 is SYGVKD in the germline V gene. The length of the CDR3 is 13 residues. Deletions cut 2 bases from V and 4 bases from J, with 8 bases between. The CDR3 sequence is CAISEGGVTEAFF. CDR3 nucleotides: TGTGCCATCAGTGAGGGTGGGGTCACTGAAGCTTTCTTT.

This clone has just one count. The chain joins TRBV5-1 to TRBJ1-3, with D possibly TRBD1 on 6 matching bases. The CDR3 spans 16 residues. V was shortened by 0 bases and J by 0 bases, with 10 bases between the two germline ends. Per germline, CDR1 SGHRS and CDR2 YFSETQ. In DNA form, the CDR3 reads TGCGCCAGCAGCTTGGCGGGGACACACTCTGGAAACACCATATATTTT. This codes for CASSLAGTHSGNTIYF.

This chain links TRBV30 with TRBJ2-3; the match to TRBD2 covers 7 bases. Germline CDR1 is GTSNPN and CDR2 is SVGIG (reference sequence). The junction had 11 bases not matched to a gene; V was cut back by 4 bases and J by 1 base. The CDR3 contains 16 residues. In nucleotides, the CDR3 is TGTGCCTGGACCCCGAGAGGCGGGGGTCGCACAGATACGCAGTATTTT. Residues: CAWTPRGGGRTDTQYF.

This clone was counted a few times. This chain links TRBV6-6 with TRBJ2-3; D tentatively reads TRBD1 or TRBD2 (5 bases each). The length of the CDR3 is 15 residues. V gave up 6 bases and J gave up 4 bases, with 17 bases separating them. Germline lookup yields CDR1 MNHNY and CDR2 SVGAGI (reference sequence). The CDR3 nucleotides read TGTGCCAGCAGACTCGACCGGGGCAGTTCAGATACGCAGTATTTT. It is translated as CASRLDRGSSDTQYF.

The chain uses TRBV19 and TRBJ1-2; the match to TRBD1 covers 7 bases. This CDR3 has 15 residues. The germline V gene encodes CDR1 LNHDA and CDR2 SQIVND (reference sequence). V was clipped by 7 bases and J by 8 bases; unmatched bases: 16. CDR3: CASMTRGGGLQGYTF. In DNA, the CDR3 is TGTGCCAGTATGACCCGGGGAGGGGGCTTACAAGGCTACACCTTC.

The chain recombines TRBV5-1 with TRBJ2-7, with D possibly TRBD1 on 5 matching bases. The CDR3 contains 15 residues. Trimming left V 2 bases short and J 3 bases short, with 15 bases between. Germline CDR1 SGHRS, CDR2 YFSETQ. Here the CDR3 reads CASSLEQGPFYEQYF. In DNA form, the CDR3 reads TGCGCCAGCAGCTTAGAGCAGGGTCCTTTCTACGAGCAGTACTTC.

The chain employs TRBV28 and TRBJ1-5; D gene uncertain. Germline V gene data show CDR1 as MDHEN and CDR2 as SYDVKM. V was trimmed by 2 bases and J by 0 bases, leaving 8 bases between them. The CDR3 is 15 amino acids. The CDR3 DNA sequence: TGTGCCAGCAGTTTAGTGGCATTTAGCAATCAGCCCCAGCATTTT. It yields the protein CASSLVAFSNQPQHF.

This rearrangement joins TRBV2 to TRBJ1-1; 7 bases agree with TRBD1. In germline, CDR1 is SNHLY, CDR2 FYNNEI. The CDR3 is 14 residues long. V lost 5 bases and J lost 1; bases outside the gene matches: 4. CDR3 sequence: CASSFTGANTEAFF. The CDR3 DNA follows: TGTGCCAGCAGTTTTACAGGGGCGAACACTGAAGCTTTCTTT.

As for this clone: Other nucleotide sequences in the sample specify the same CDR3. The V call is TRBV27, the J call TRBJ2-1; D might be TRBD1 or TRBD2, each matching 6 bases. CDR3 length: 11 residues. Trimming left V 3 bases short and J 10 bases short, with 7 bases between. CDR1 MNHEY and CDR2 SMNVEV come from the germline V gene (reference sequence). The CDR3 region has the DNA TGTGCCAGCAGTTTCGGGGGCGAGCAGTTCTTC. It specifies CASSFGGEQFF.

This clone has a handful of counts. J is TRBJ1-1 and V is TRBV4-1; tentatively, D is TRBD1 (5 bases). V lost 3 bases, J lost 7 bases, and 9 bases lay in between. Germline V gene sequence: CDR1 MGHRA, CDR2 YSYEKL. The CDR3 is made up of 12 amino acids. The CDR3 reads CASSQGLGEAFF. For the CDR3, the DNA is TGCGCCAGCAGCCAGGGACTGGGTGAAGCTTTCTTT.

V gene TRBV30 combines with J gene TRBJ1-1; weak D call: TRBD1 (6 bases). The V and J ends lost 1 base and 4 bases respectively, with 13 bases between them. The CDR3 length is 14 residues. CDR1 is GTSNPN and CDR2 is SVGIG in the germline V gene (reference sequence). CDR3 in amino acids: CAWSAIRGATEAFF. In nucleotides, the CDR3 is TGTGCCTGGAGTGCAATCAGGGGCGCCACTGAAGCTTTCTTT.

The chain combines TRBV7-2 with TRBJ2-7, with 10 nucleotides matching TRBD2. The CDR3 is made up of 15 amino acids. With V trimmed by 5 bases and J by 3 bases, 7 bases remained unmatched. Germline V gene sequence: CDR1 SGHTA, CDR2 FQGNSA. CDR3 coding DNA: TGTGCCAGCAGCCTCGGACTAGCGGCACACTACGAGCAGTACTTC. Translating it yields CASSLGLAAHYEQYF. Full variable domain (missing parts from reference TRBV7-2 and TRBJ2-7): GAGVSQSPSNKVTEKGKDVELRCDPISGHTALYWYRQSLGQGLEFLIYFQGNSAPDKSGLPSDRFSAERTGGSVSTLTIQRTQQEDSAVYLCASSLGLAAHYEQYFGPGTRLTVT.

CDR3 in amino acids: CASSEVGSASNEQFF. Here the CDR3 DNA reads TGTGCCAGCAGTGAGGTCGGGAGTGCTTCCAATGAGCAGTTCTTC. The V call is TRBV25-1, the J call TRBJ2-1; TRBD2 is a possible D gene (6 bases). The CDR3 consists of 15 residues. CDR1 and CDR2 from the germline V gene are MGHDK and SYGVNS. V dropped 3 bases and J dropped 6 bases, with 15 bases sitting between them. The complete variable domain, with remaining parts taken from reference TRBV25-1 and TRBJ2-1, reads EADIYQTPRYLVIGTGKKITLECSQTMGHDKMYWYQQDPGMELHLIHYSYGVNSTEKGDLSSESTVSRIRTEHFPLTLESARPSHTSQYLCASSEVGSASNEQFFGPGTRLTVL.

This clone was seen a handful of times. CDR3 bases: TGTGCCAGCAGCCCACGGGCTAATGAAAAACTGTTTTTT. Translated: CASSPRANEKLFF. J is TRBJ1-4 and V is TRBV28; D gene ambiguous. CDR3 length equals 13 residues. The ends were cut back, 6 bases at V and 3 bases at J, with 8 bases in the middle. The germline gives CDR1 MDHEN, CDR2 SYDVKM.